The TCR beta chain described here comes from a study of blood T cell repertoires in COVID-19 (TCRdb year 2020). About the full investigation: Collaborator samples came from the United States, Italy and Spain and covered acute and convalescent phases of COVID-19. The material from the prospective study consisted of cDNA or gDNA derived from T cells, B-cell-depleted T cells, or PBMCs. Subjects who had been exposed to COVID-19, were actively infected with it, or had recovered from it provided the deeply sampled blood TCRbeta repertoires that made up the dataset. The repertoires were released in a freely available public database intended as a resource for research on the immune response to SARS-CoV-2. The samples were drawn from the first 160 participants of the ongoing ImmuneRACE study and from 1,254 subjects provided by 6 global collaborators. Sample metadata almost always included a de-identified subject ID, COVID-19 status, age in years and sex. Where HLA class I and class II types were available, the types were taken from metadata supplied by the sample provider, not from assay-based typing.

The study at large found these results: The amount of clinical and demographic metadata varied by source and participant and was provided uncurated.

TCRbeta CDR3 regions were amplified from genomic DNA using the immunoSEQ Assay, a bias-controlled multiplex PCR. On the study's bioinformatics: Nucleated cell counts per sample were estimated from amplification of reference gene primers within the assay. To quantify the absolute abundance of each unique TCRbeta CDR3 rearrangement, sequence reads were collapsed and filtered. For each sample, productive Simpson clonality was calculated as the square root of Simpson's diversity index over productive rearrangements. TCRdb took this table from immuneACCESS and kept in-frame rearrangements with V and J called. Such tables lack part of the clones; where checked against another copy, unresolved V genes explain under half of the gap, and the rest is unexplained. V and J calls and clone size are those listed in that table; D and trimming were worked out from the DNA. This sample is represented by some 150,000 clones; over 75% of them were singletons. The ten largest clones represent about 1.2% of the sample.

Another Seattle source contributed samples from volunteer blood donors who had recovered from COVID-19. Whole blood was collected in K2EDTA tubes by collaborating institutions according to the institutions' own protocols. For TCRbeta analysis, collaborator samples were shipped as frozen whole blood, as isolated PBMCs, or as DNA extracted from either sample type. A note on this clone: The antigen it binds to is not known. Nothing much larger sits one base from this clone, and base qualities are not available.

V has 6 bases trimmed and J has 4 bases trimmed; junction bases matching no gene number 7. The CDR3 runs 15 residues from the cysteine to the phenylalanine. CDR3 DNA only is kept here, 45 bases in frame from base 1. CDR1 MNHEY and CDR2 SVGAGI were looked up in the germline V gene. Sequenced input: peripheral blood. The clonotype comes from a man in his 60s who had recovered from COVID-19. Here the chain combines TRBV6-5 and TRBJ1-2; a stretch of 11 junction bases matches TRBD1. The CDR3 region reads CASSRPGTGGYGYTF. The nucleotide sequence reads TGTGCCAGCAGCCGTCCCGGGACAGGGGGCTATGGCTACACCTTC.